The rows below give T cell receptor beta chains drawn from one sample of a study of blood T cell repertoires in COVID-19. Some clones are missing from TCRdb's copy, which holds only in-frame ones; the method was immunoSEQ multiplex PCR. The sample has approximately 200,000 clones; about 86% are singletons. Sequenced material: peripheral blood. The receptors stem from a man in his late teens or twenties with active or convalescent COVID-19. CDR3s include the opening cysteine and the closing phenylalanine or tryptophan. The order of the fields is J gene, D gene, V gene, clone size, CDR3 protein, CDR3 DNA. A D gene is named only where the DNA matches it firmly. Expanded clones get a size class; other rows say once, few or many, or leave the size out.

J gene: TRBJ2-7
D gene: -
V gene: TRBV7-9
clone size: -
CDR3 protein: CASSSYRNSYEQYF
CDR3 DNA: TGTGCCAGCAGCTCATACAGGAATTCCTACGAGCAGTACTTC

J gene: TRBJ1-1
D gene: TRBD1
V gene: TRBV5-1
clone size: -
CDR3 protein: CASSATTGGITEAFF
CDR3 DNA: TGCGCCAGCAGCGCTACGACAGGGGGCATCACTGAAGCTTTCTTT

J gene: TRBJ1-5
D gene: -
V gene: TRBV30
clone size: -
CDR3 protein: CAWSVSQFNQPQHF
CDR3 DNA: TGTGCCTGGAGTGTTTCACAGTTCAATCAGCCCCAGCATTTT

J gene: TRBJ1-2
D gene: TRBD1
V gene: TRBV16
clone size: -
CDR3 protein: CASSIGQGGYGYTF
CDR3 DNA: TGTGCCAGCAGCATCGGACAGGGGGGATATGGCTACACCTTC

J gene: TRBJ2-3
D gene: TRBD1
V gene: TRBV27
clone size: once
CDR3 protein: CASKGAGVTDTQYF
CDR3 DNA: TGTGCCAGCAAGGGGGCAGGGGTCACAGATACGCAGTATTTT

J gene: TRBJ2-5
D gene: -
V gene: TRBV10-2
clone size: -
CDR3 protein: CASYPASGEETQYF
CDR3 DNA: TGCGCCAGCTACCCCGCCAGCGGTGAGGAGACCCAGTACTTC

J gene: TRBJ2-3
D gene: -
V gene: TRBV29-1
clone size: -
CDR3 protein: CSVESWAGLSDTQYF
CDR3 DNA: TGCAGCGTTGAAAGCTGGGCAGGGCTATCAGATACGCAGTATTTT

J gene: TRBJ2-7
D gene: TRBD2
V gene: TRBV5-1
clone size: -
CDR3 protein: CASSFYPSGNYEQYF
CDR3 DNA: TGCGCCAGCAGCTTCTACCCTAGCGGAAACTACGAGCAGTACTTC

J gene: TRBJ2-7
D gene: TRBD2
V gene: TRBV5-1
clone size: -
CDR3 protein: CASSRPGLAGGAVPYEQYF
CDR3 DNA: TGCGCCAGCAGCCGGCCGGGACTAGCGGGGGGAGCGGTTCCCTACGAGCAGTACTTC

J gene: TRBJ2-2
D gene: -
V gene: TRBV24-1
clone size: -
CDR3 protein: CATSGVGGVPGELFF
CDR3 DNA: TGTGCCACCAGTGGTGTAGGAGGGGTGCCGGGGGAGCTGTTTTTT

J gene: TRBJ2-5
D gene: -
V gene: TRBV5-4
clone size: -
CDR3 protein: CASSNRDSQETQYF
CDR3 DNA: TGTGCCAGCAGCAACCGGGACTCCCAAGAGACCCAGTACTTC

J gene: TRBJ1-2
D gene: -
V gene: TRBV3-1/TRBV3-2
clone size: -
CDR3 protein: CASSSHDGYTF
CDR3 DNA: TGTGCCAGCAGCTCCCATGATGGCTACACCTTC

J gene: TRBJ1-2
D gene: -
V gene: TRBV12-5
clone size: -
CDR3 protein: CASGGGFYGYTF
CDR3 DNA: TGTGCTAGTGGTGGGGGCTTCTATGGCTACACCTTC

J gene: TRBJ2-5
D gene: -
V gene: TRBV27
clone size: -
CDR3 protein: CASSLSRVETQYF
CDR3 DNA: TGTGCCAGCAGTTTATCGCGGGTAGAGACCCAGTACTTC

J gene: TRBJ2-1
D gene: TRBD2
V gene: TRBV25-1
clone size: -
CDR3 protein: CASTPTPGLAGGYEQFF
CDR3 DNA: TGTGCCAGCACCCCAACCCCGGGACTAGCGGGAGGATATGAGCAGTTCTTC

J gene: TRBJ2-1
D gene: -
V gene: TRBV7-2
clone size: -
CDR3 protein: CASSSGANEQFF
CDR3 DNA: TGTGCCAGCAGCTCTGGGGCTAATGAGCAGTTCTTC

J gene: TRBJ2-5
D gene: TRBD1
V gene: TRBV18
clone size: -
CDR3 protein: CASSPRTGGPETQYF
CDR3 DNA: TGTGCCAGCTCACCAAGGACAGGGGGCCCGGAGACCCAGTACTTC

J gene: TRBJ1-5
D gene: -
V gene: TRBV6-5
clone size: -
CDR3 protein: CASSPDSSNQPQHF
CDR3 DNA: TGTGCCAGCAGTCCGGACAGCAGCAATCAGCCCCAGCATTTT

J gene: TRBJ2-3
D gene: TRBD1
V gene: TRBV29-1
clone size: -
CDR3 protein: CSDRGLSDTQYF
CDR3 DNA: TGCAGCGACAGGGGGCTTTCAGATACGCAGTATTTT

J gene: TRBJ2-7
D gene: -
V gene: TRBV7-9
clone size: once
CDR3 protein: CASSLLAIEQYF
CDR3 DNA: TGTGCCAGCAGCCTCCTAGCGATCGAGCAGTACTTC

J gene: TRBJ1-1
D gene: -
V gene: TRBV6-5
clone size: -
CDR3 protein: CASSYRSSGGGTEAFF
CDR3 DNA: TGTGCCAGCAGTTACAGATCCTCGGGAGGCGGCACTGAAGCTTTCTTT

J gene: TRBJ1-1
D gene: -
V gene: TRBV3-1/TRBV3-2
clone size: few
CDR3 protein: CASRRSRNTEAFF
CDR3 DNA: TGTGCCAGCAGACGGAGTAGGAACACTGAAGCTTTCTTT

J gene: TRBJ2-1
D gene: -
V gene: TRBV28
clone size: -
CDR3 protein: CASLAGGYNEQFF
CDR3 DNA: TGTGCCAGCCTGGCGGGCGGGTACAATGAGCAGTTCTTC

J gene: TRBJ2-5
D gene: -
V gene: TRBV5-1
clone size: -
CDR3 protein: CASSLEETGTQYF
CDR3 DNA: TGCGCCAGCAGCTTGGAGGAGACGGGGACCCAGTACTTC

J gene: TRBJ1-5
D gene: TRBD1
V gene: TRBV15
clone size: -
CDR3 protein: CATSTGQGAFPVQPQHF
CDR3 DNA: TGTGCCACCAGCACGGGACAGGGGGCTTTCCCTGTTCAGCCCCAGCATTTT

J gene: TRBJ1-4
D gene: TRBD1
V gene: TRBV28
clone size: -
CDR3 protein: CASSQRTGLNEKLFF
CDR3 DNA: TGTGCCAGCAGCCAAAGGACAGGGCTAAATGAAAAACTGTTTTTT

J gene: TRBJ2-6
D gene: TRBD1
V gene: TRBV5-4
clone size: -
CDR3 protein: CASSYGTGRGSGANVLTF
CDR3 DNA: TGTGCCAGCAGCTATGGGACAGGGAGAGGCTCTGGGGCCAACGTCCTGACTTTC

J gene: TRBJ1-1
D gene: -
V gene: TRBV3-1/TRBV3-2
clone size: few
CDR3 protein: CASSQRREVAEAFF
CDR3 DNA: TGTGCCAGCAGCCAACGTCGGGAAGTCGCTGAAGCTTTCTTT

J gene: TRBJ1-1
D gene: -
V gene: TRBV5-6
clone size: -
CDR3 protein: CASSPDMNTEAFF
CDR3 DNA: TGTGCCAGCAGCCCGGACATGAACACTGAAGCTTTCTTT

J gene: TRBJ2-5
D gene: TRBD2
V gene: TRBV24-1
clone size: -
CDR3 protein: CATSDSGLAGGNQETQYF
CDR3 DNA: TGTGCCACCAGTGATTCAGGACTAGCGGGAGGGAACCAAGAGACCCAGTACTTC

J gene: TRBJ2-1
D gene: TRBD1
V gene: TRBV7-7
clone size: few
CDR3 protein: CASSLIRTGTTNEQFF
CDR3 DNA: TGTGCTAGCAGCCTGATACGGACAGGTACAACCAATGAGCAGTTCTTC

J gene: TRBJ2-2
D gene: -
V gene: TRBV7-9
clone size: -
CDR3 protein: CASSIRAGSGELFF
CDR3 DNA: TGTGCCAGCAGCATCCGTGCGGGTTCCGGGGAGCTGTTTTTT

J gene: TRBJ2-1
D gene: TRBD2
V gene: TRBV7-9
clone size: -
CDR3 protein: CASSPPPWTSGMGNEQFF
CDR3 DNA: TGTGCCAGCAGCCCACCCCCCTGGACTAGCGGGATGGGCAATGAGCAGTTCTTC

J gene: TRBJ2-7
D gene: -
V gene: TRBV21-1
clone size: many
CDR3 protein: CASSKISSFGTGSYEQYF
CDR3 DNA: -

J gene: TRBJ2-7
D gene: -
V gene: TRBV4-3
clone size: -
CDR3 protein: CASSQAWQGYYEQYF
CDR3 DNA: TGCGCCAGCAGCCAAGCGTGGCAGGGGTACTACGAGCAGTACTTC

J gene: TRBJ2-5
D gene: -
V gene: TRBV5-6
clone size: once
CDR3 protein: CASSYLSGGETQYF
CDR3 DNA: TGTGCCAGCAGCTACCTTTCGGGTGGAGAGACCCAGTACTTC

J gene: TRBJ2-7
D gene: TRBD1
V gene: TRBV4-3
clone size: -
CDR3 protein: CASSQEYRGAYEQYF
CDR3 DNA: TGCGCCAGCAGCCAAGAATACAGGGGGGCCTACGAGCAGTACTTC